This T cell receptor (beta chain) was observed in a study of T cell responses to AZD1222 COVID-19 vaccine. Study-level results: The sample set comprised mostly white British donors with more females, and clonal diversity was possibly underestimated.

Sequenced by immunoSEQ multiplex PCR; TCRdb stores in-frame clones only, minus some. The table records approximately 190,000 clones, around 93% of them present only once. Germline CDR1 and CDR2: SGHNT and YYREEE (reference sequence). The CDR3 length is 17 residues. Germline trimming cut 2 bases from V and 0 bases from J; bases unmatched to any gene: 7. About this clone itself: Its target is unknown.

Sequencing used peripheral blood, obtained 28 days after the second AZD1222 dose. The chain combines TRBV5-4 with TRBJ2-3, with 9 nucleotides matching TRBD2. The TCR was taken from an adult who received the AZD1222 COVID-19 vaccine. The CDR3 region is CASSFGRGGLSTDTQYF. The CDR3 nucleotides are TGTGCCAGCAGCTTCGGGCGGGGGGGCCTCAGCACAGATACGCAGTATTTT.